This T cell receptor (beta chain) was profiled in a study of shared clonotypes between healthy human individuals. This CDR3 has 17 residues. In germline, CDR1 is ENHRY, CDR2 SYGVKD. The V and J ends lost 10 bases and 6 bases, in that order; junction bases with no gene match: 20. Using immunoSEQ multiplex PCR, the repertoire was profiled, and TCRdb retains in-frame clones only, with some absent. Among 2 million to 2.5 million clones listed, 95% were seen once. The sequenced sample consisted of naive CD4+ T cells sorted from blood. Stated subset: CD45RA+ positively selected. This chain links TRBV10-3 with TRBJ1-3, with 8 bases aligning to TRBD1. This TCR came from a man younger than 35 in good health. The CDR3 DNA reads TGTGCCAGGAAAAGGACAGGGCTCCACTTATGCGAAAACACCATATATTTT. Translating it yields CARKRTGLHLCENTIYF.